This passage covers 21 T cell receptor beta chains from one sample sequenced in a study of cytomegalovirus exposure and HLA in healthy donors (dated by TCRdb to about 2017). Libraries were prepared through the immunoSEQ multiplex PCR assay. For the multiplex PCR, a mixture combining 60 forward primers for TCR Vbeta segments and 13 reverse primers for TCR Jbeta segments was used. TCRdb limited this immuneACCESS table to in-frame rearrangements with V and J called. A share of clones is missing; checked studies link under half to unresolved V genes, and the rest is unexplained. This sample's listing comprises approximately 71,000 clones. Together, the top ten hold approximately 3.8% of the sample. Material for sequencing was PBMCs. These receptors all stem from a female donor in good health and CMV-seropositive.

This chain's CDR3 is CASSLGGTTTYEQYF. For the CDR3, the DNA is TGTGCCAGCAGCTTAGGCGGGACTACGACCTACGAGCAGTACTTC. This rearrangement joins TRBV7-2 to TRBJ2-5, with 7 bases identical to TRBD2. The J call is doubtful: the DNA matches TRBJ2-7 better. The CDR3 covers 15 residues. Germline loops: CDR1 SGHTA, CDR2 FQGNSA.

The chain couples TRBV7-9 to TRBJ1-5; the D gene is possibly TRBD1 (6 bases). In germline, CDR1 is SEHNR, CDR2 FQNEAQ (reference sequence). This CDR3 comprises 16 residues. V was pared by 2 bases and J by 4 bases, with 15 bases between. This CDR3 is CASSLWGRGGNQPQHF. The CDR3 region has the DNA TGTGCCAGCAGCTTATGGGGCAGGGGCGGTAATCAGCCCCAGCATTTT.

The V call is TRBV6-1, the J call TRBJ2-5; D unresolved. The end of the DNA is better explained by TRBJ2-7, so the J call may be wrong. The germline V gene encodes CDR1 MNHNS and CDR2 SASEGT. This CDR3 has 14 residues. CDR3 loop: CASSEAGWNYEQYF. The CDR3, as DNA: TGTGCCAGCAGTGAAGCGGGTTGGAACTACGAGCAGTACTTC.

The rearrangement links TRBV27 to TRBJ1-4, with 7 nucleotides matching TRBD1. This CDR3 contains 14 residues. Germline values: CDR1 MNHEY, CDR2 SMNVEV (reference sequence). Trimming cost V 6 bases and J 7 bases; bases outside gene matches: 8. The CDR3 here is CASRGQGDGEKLFF. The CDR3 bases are TGTGCCAGCAGAGGGCAGGGGGATGGTGAAAAACTGTTTTTT.

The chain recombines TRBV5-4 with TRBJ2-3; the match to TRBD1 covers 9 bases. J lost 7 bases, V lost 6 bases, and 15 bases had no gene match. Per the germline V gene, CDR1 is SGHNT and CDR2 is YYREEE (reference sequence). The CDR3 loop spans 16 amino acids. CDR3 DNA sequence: TGTGCCAGCAACAGATCTCCGGGACAGGGCCCTCATACGCAGTATTTT. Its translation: CASNRSPGQGPHTQYF.

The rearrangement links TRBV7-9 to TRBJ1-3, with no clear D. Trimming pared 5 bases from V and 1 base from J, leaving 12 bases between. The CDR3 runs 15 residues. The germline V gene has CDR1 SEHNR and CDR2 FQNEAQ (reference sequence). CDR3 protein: CASSAGQASGNTIYF. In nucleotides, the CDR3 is TGTGCCAGCAGCGCCGGCCAGGCATCTGGAAACACCATATATTTT.

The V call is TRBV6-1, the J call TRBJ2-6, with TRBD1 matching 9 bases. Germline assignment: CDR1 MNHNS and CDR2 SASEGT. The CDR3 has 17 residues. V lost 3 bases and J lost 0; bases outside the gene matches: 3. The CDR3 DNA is TGTGCCAGCAGTGACGGGACAGGGTCCTCTGGGGCCAACGTCCTGACTTTC. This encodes CASSDGTGSSGANVLTF.

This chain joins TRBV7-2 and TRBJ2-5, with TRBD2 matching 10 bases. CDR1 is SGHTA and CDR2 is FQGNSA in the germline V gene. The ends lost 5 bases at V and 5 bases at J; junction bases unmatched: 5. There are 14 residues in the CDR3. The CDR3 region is CASSASGRAETQYF. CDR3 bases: TGTGCCAGCAGCGCTAGCGGGAGAGCTGAGACCCAGTACTTC.

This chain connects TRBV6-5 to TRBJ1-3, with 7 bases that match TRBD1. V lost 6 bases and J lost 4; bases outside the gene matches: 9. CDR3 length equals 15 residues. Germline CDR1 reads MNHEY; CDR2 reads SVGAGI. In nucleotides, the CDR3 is TGTGCCAGCAGCCTCGACAGGGTACCGGGAAACACCATATATTTT. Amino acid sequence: CASSLDRVPGNTIYF.

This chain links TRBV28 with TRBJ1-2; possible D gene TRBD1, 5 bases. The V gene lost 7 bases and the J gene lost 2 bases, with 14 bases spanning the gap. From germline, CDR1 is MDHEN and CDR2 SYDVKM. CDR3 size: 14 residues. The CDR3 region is CASTVQDGNYGYTF. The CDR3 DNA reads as TGTGCCAGCACCGTACAGGACGGGAACTATGGCTACACCTTC.

CDR3 sequence reads: CASSFSDFYNEQFF. The CDR3 bases are TGTGCCAGCAGCTTCTCAGATTTCTACAATGAGCAGTTCTTC. The genes are TRBV7-8 and TRBJ2-1; D remains ambiguous. V lost 3 bases and J 3 bases, leaving 9 bases between the germline ends. Per the germline V gene, CDR1 is SGHVS and CDR2 is FQNEAQ. The CDR3 spans 14 residues.

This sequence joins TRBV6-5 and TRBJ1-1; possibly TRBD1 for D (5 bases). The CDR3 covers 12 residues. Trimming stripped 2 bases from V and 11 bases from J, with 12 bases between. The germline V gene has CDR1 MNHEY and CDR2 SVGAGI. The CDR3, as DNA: TGTGCCAGCAGTTACAATGGGGGGTGGGCTTTCTTT. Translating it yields CASSYNGGWAFF.

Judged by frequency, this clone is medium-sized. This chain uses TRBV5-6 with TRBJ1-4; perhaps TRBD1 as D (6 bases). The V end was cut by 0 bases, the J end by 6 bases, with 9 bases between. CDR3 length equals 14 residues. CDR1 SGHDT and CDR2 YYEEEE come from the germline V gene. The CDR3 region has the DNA TGTGCCAGCAGCTTGGGCAGGGGTTATGAAAAACTGTTTTTT. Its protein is CASSLGRGYEKLFF.

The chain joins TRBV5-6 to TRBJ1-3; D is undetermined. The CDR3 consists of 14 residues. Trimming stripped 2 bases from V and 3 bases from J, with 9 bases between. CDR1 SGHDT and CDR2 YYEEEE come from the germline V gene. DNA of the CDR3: TGTGCCAGCAGCTTCTACGTGAGTGGAAACACCATATATTTT. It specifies CASSFYVSGNTIYF. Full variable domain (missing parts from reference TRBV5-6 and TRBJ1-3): DAGVTQSPTHLIKTRGQQVTLRCSPKSGHDTVSWYQQALGQGPQFIFQYYEEEERQRGNFPDRFSGHQFPNYSSELNVNALLLGDSALYLCASSFYVSGNTIYFGEGSWLTVV.

The CDR3 sequence is CASSLVRSGANVLTF. The DNA for the CDR3 is TGCGCCAGCAGCTTGGTTCGTTCTGGGGCCAACGTCCTGACTTTC. The J gene is TRBJ2-6, the V gene TRBV5-1; D gene uncertain. Trimming left V 0 bases short and J 1 base short, with 5 bases between. Germline values: CDR1 SGHRS, CDR2 YFSETQ. The CDR3 has 15 residues. The complete variable domain, with remaining parts taken from reference TRBV5-1 and TRBJ2-6, reads KAGVTQTPRYLIKTRGQQVTLSCSPISGHRSVSWYQQTPGQGLQFLFEYFSETQRNKGNFPGRFSGRQFSNSRSEMNVSTLELGDSALYLCASSLVRSGANVLTFGAGSRLTVL.

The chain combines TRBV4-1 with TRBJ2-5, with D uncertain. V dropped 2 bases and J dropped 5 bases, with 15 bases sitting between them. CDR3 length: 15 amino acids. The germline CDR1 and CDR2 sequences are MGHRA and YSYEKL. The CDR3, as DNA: TGCGCCAGCAGCCAAACGCAAAGAGTCGGGGAGACCCAGTACTTC. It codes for CASSQTQRVGETQYF.

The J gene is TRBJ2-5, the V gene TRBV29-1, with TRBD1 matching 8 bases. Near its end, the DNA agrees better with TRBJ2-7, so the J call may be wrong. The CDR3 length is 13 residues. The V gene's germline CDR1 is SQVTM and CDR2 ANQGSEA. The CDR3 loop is CSVDRTGNYEQYF. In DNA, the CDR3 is TGCAGCGTTGATCGGACAGGGAATTACGAGCAGTACTTC.

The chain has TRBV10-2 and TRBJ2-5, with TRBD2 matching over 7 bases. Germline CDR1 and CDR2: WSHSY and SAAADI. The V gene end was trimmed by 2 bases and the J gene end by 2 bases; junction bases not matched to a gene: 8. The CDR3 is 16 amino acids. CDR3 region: CASSENEVAGQETQYF. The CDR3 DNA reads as TGCGCCAGCAGTGAGAACGAAGTAGCGGGTCAAGAGACCCAGTACTTC.

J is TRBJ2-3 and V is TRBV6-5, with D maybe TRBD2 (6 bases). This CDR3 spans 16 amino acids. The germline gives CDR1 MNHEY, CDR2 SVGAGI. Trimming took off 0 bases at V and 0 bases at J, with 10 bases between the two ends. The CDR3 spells CASSYSSGTSTDTQYF. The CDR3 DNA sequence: TGTGCCAGCAGTTACTCCTCCGGGACTAGCACAGATACGCAGTATTTT.

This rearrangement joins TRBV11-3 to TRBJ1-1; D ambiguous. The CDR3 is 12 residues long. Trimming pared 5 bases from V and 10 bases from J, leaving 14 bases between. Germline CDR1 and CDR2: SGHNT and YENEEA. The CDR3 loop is CASSPFPPGAFF. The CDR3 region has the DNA TGTGCCAGCAGCCCCTTCCCCCCAGGAGCTTTCTTT. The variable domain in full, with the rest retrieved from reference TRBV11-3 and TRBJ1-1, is EAGVVQSPRYKIIEKKQPVAFWCNPISGHNTLYWYLQNLGQGPELLIRYENEEAVDDSQLPKDRFSAERLKGVDSTLKIQPAELGDSAVYLCASSPFPPGAFFGQGTRLTVV.

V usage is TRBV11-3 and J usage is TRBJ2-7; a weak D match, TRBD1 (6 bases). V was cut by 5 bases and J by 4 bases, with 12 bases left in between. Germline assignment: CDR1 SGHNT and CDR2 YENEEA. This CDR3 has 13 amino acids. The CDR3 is CASSLRDTYEQYF. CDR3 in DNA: TGTGCCAGCAGCCTCCGGGACACATACGAGCAGTACTTC.